This T cell receptor beta chain was recorded in a study of blood T cell repertoires in COVID-19. As for the study in general: Specimens from acute and convalescent COVID-19 originated in the United States, Italy and Spain. PBMCs, B-cell-depleted T cells, or T cells were the source of the cDNA or gDNA that made up the material.

Per germline, CDR1 MNHEY and CDR2 SMNVEV (reference sequence). CDR3 length equals 15 residues. The V gene lost 3 bases and the J gene lost 7 bases, with 17 bases spanning the gap. Seattle enrolled patients during active infection and tracked them longitudinally. In the authors' methods: Quantification of nucleated cells was approximated via reference gene primer amplification. Libraries were prepared by immunoSEQ multiplex PCR; TCRdb keeps only in-frame clonotypes and omits some of them. D and trimming come from the DNA, and the V and J calls and clone size come from that table. The sample has under 450,000 clones; approximately 88% are singletons.

J is TRBJ2-3 and V is TRBV27; possible D gene TRBD2, 7 bases. What was sequenced was peripheral blood. This receptor was taken from a woman in her forties or fifties with COVID-19, enrolled during active disease. CDR3 nucleotides: TGTGCCAGCAGTTTCGGGGGGCCCCGATTAAATACGCAGTATTTT. Translation gives CASSFGGPRLNTQYF.